The 27 T cell receptor beta chains below come from one sample, sequenced in a study of blood T cell repertoires in COVID-19. Generated by immunoSEQ multiplex PCR, the TCRdb table keeps only in-frame clones and is missing some. The profile covers approximately 190,000 clones, with approximately 84% appearing a single time and approximately 6.9% taken by the ten largest. Source material: peripheral blood. The origin of the receptors is a human donor with acute or convalescent COVID-19. The donor label of this sample is uncertain.

The V gene is TRBV24-1, the J gene TRBJ2-1, with 8 bases matching TRBD2. The CDR3 is 16 residues long. Germline lookup yields CDR1 KGHDR and CDR2 SFDVKD. V lost 2 bases, J lost 5 bases, and 7 bases stayed unmatched. CDR3 bases: TGTGCCACCAGTGATTCTAGCGGGCCTTCAAACAATGAGCAGTTCTTC. This translates into CATSDSSGPSNNEQFF.

The J gene is TRBJ1-1, the V gene TRBV6-2 or TRBV6-3; 8 bases are a match to TRBD1. V was pared by 7 bases and J by 4 bases, with 11 bases of the junction left unmatched. Germline V CDR1 and CDR2: MNHEY, SVGEGT. The CDR3 is 15 residues long. Here the CDR3 reads CASTPGGAVGTEAFF. CDR3 coding DNA: TGTGCCAGCACCCCAGGGGGCGCGGTGGGCACTGAAGCTTTCTTT.

The V and J genes are TRBV29-1 and TRBJ2-7, with 7 bases lining up with TRBD1. The J segment lost 0 bases and the V segment lost 4 bases, leaving 0 bases of the junction unmatched. CDR3 length equals 12 residues. Germline V gene sequence: CDR1 SQVTM, CDR2 ANQGSEA. The CDR3 sequence is CSVGTGSYEQYF. CDR3 in DNA: TGCAGCGTTGGGACAGGCTCCTACGAGCAGTACTTC.

The chain has TRBV11-2 and TRBJ2-7; a possible D gene is TRBD1 (6 bases). CDR1 SGHAT and CDR2 FQNNGV come from the germline V gene. With 2 bases removed from V and 4 bases from J, the gap between germline ends came to 18 bases. This CDR3 is 16 amino acids long. The CDR3 DNA follows: TGTGCCAGCAGCTTAAGGACAGTCGAGTCCTTATACGAGCAGTACTTC. Its protein is CASSLRTVESLYEQYF.

V gene TRBV5-1 combines with J gene TRBJ2-1; 12 bases are shared with TRBD1. With 3 bases clipped from V and 8 bases from J, the junction kept 6 bases outside the gene matches. In germline, CDR1 is SGHRS, CDR2 YFSETQ. CDR3 length equals 15 residues. The CDR3 spells CASSSGTGGDYEQFF. The CDR3 DNA reads TGCGCCAGCAGCTCCGGGACAGGGGGCGATTATGAGCAGTTCTTC.

The V and J genes are TRBV6-6 and TRBJ2-7, with 10 bases fitting TRBD2. The CDR3 covers 16 residues. Trimming at V came to 6 bases and at J to 2 bases, leaving 10 bases not matched to a gene. The germline V gene has CDR1 MNHNY and CDR2 SVGAGI (reference sequence). In nucleotides, the CDR3 is TGTGCCAGCAGCCCGCTTTGGACTAGCGGAACCTACGAGCAGTACTTC. Its translation: CASSPLWTSGTYEQYF.

The chain uses TRBV9 and TRBJ2-3; 10 bases match TRBD2. Germline-derived CDR1 and CDR2 are SGDLS and YYNGEE. This CDR3 has 17 amino acids. V lost 4 bases to trimming and J lost 5 bases; unmatched junction nucleotides: 13. CDR3 loop: CASSPMVRLAGVDTQYF. CDR3 nucleotide sequence: TGTGCCAGCAGCCCTATGGTAAGGCTAGCGGGAGTAGATACGCAGTATTTT. The variable domain in full, with the rest retrieved from reference TRBV9 and TRBJ2-3, is DSGVTQTPKHLITATGQRVTLRCSPRSGDLSVYWYQQSLDQGLQFLIQYYNGEERAKGNILERFSAQQFPDLHSELNLSSLELGDSALYFCASSPMVRLAGVDTQYFGPGTRLTVL.

V and J are TRBV19 and TRBJ2-2; 8 bases fit TRBD2. This CDR3 region has 16 residues. With 5 bases clipped from V and 1 base from J, the junction kept 6 bases outside the gene matches. CDR1 LNHDA and CDR2 SQIVND come from the germline V gene (reference sequence). The CDR3 DNA follows: TGTGCCAGTAGTCTCCAGCGGGGGTTGAACACCGGGGAGCTGTTTTTT. Its translation is CASSLQRGLNTGELFF.

The chain employs TRBV30 and TRBJ1-6, with 9 bases that match TRBD1. The CDR3 has 15 residues. Germline V gene lookup returns CDR1 GTSNPN and CDR2 SVGIG (reference sequence). The V and J ends lost 5 bases and 12 bases, in that order; junction bases with no gene match: 14. The CDR3 DNA follows: TGTGCCTGGCACAGGGGGCGGCGGGTTGGCGAACCCCTCCACTTT. Its translation: CAWHRGRRVGEPLHF.

The chain recombines TRBV5-1 with TRBJ2-5; D is ambiguous. Per the germline V gene, CDR1 is SGHRS and CDR2 is YFSETQ. The CDR3 loop spans 17 amino acids. Trimming took off 0 bases at V and 1 base at J, with 16 bases between the two ends. CDR3 coding DNA: TGCGCCAGCAGCTTGGCCGTTTCAACCCGAGTCCAAGAGACCCAGTACTTC. It codes for CASSLAVSTRVQETQYF. Looking up the rest from reference TRBV5-1 and TRBJ2-5 gives the full variable domain: KAGVTQTPRYLIKTRGQQVTLSCSPISGHRSVSWYQQTPGQGLQFLFEYFSETQRNKGNFPGRFSGRQFSNSRSEMNVSTLELGDSALYLCASSLAVSTRVQETQYFGPGTRLLVL.

The genes are TRBV6-5 and TRBJ1-3; D is unclear. The germline V gene has CDR1 MNHEY and CDR2 SVGAGI. V gave up 2 bases and J gave up 4 bases, with 6 bases separating them. CDR3 length: 13 residues. The CDR3 spells CASSYGRGNTIYF. Written as DNA, the CDR3 is TGTGCCAGCAGTTACGGCCGCGGAAACACCATATATTTT.

A single count supports this clone. The J gene is TRBJ1-5, the V gene TRBV7-9; 9 bases match TRBD1. Looked up from germline, CDR1 is SEHNR and CDR2 is FQNEAQ (reference sequence). The V segment lost 1 base and the J segment 5 bases; nucleotides outside the gene matches: 9. CDR3 length: 17 amino acids. In DNA form, the CDR3 reads TGTGCCAGCAGCTTAGACGCATGGGGGACAGGGTATCAGCCCCAGCATTTT. Protein product: CASSLDAWGTGYQPQHF.

This clone was detected a few times. The same CDR3 can be traced to other DNA sequences in this sample. This chain connects TRBV18 to TRBJ1-1; D not resolved. The length of the CDR3 is 13 residues. Looked up from germline, CDR1 is KGHSH and CDR2 is LQKENI. The V gene lost 3 bases and the J gene lost 2 bases, with 7 bases spanning the gap. The CDR3 DNA reads TGTGCCAGCTCACCTAGCGAAAACACTGAAGCTTTCTTT. Its protein product is CASSPSENTEAFF.

The rearrangement uses TRBV4-3 and TRBJ2-7; 8 bases align to TRBD2. CDR1 LGHNA and CDR2 YSLEER come from the germline V gene. The CDR3 runs to 15 residues. After removal of 5 bases from V and 3 bases from J, the junction contained 9 bases not matched to a gene. The CDR3 DNA reads TGCGCCAGCAGCTTCGCCCCGGGAGGGGTCTACGAGCAGTACTTC. Translation: CASSFAPGGVYEQYF.

The chain employs TRBV27 and TRBJ2-7; possible D gene TRBD1, 6 bases. Trimming removed 8 bases at V and 0 bases at J, with 17 bases between. CDR3 length: 15 amino acids. Germline V gives CDR1 MNHEY, CDR2 SMNVEV (reference sequence). In nucleotides, the CDR3 is TGTGCCAGCGCCACCATTAAGACAGGCTCCTACGAGCAGTACTTC. Translation: CASATIKTGSYEQYF.

This rearrangement joins TRBV7-9 to TRBJ2-7; D is possibly TRBD1 (5 bases). The CDR3 is made up of 13 amino acids. Germline loops: CDR1 SEHNR, CDR2 FQNEAQ (reference sequence). V was cut by 4 bases and J by 2 bases, with 9 bases left in between. The CDR3 DNA is TGTGCCAGCAGCTGGGGCGAGGCCTACGAGCAGTACTTC. Translated: CASSWGEAYEQYF.

V and J are TRBV19 and TRBJ2-3, with unresolved D. Germline CDR1 and CDR2: LNHDA and SQIVND (reference sequence). The CDR3 spans 14 residues. Trimming removed 3 bases at V and 2 bases at J, with 9 bases between. The CDR3 region is CASSMKSATDTQYF. The CDR3 DNA is TGTGCCAGTAGTATGAAGAGTGCCACAGATACGCAGTATTTT.

The chain joins TRBV5-6 to TRBJ1-3, with a tentative D call TRBD1 (5 bases). Germline V gives CDR1 SGHDT, CDR2 YYEEEE. CDR3 length: 16 amino acids. Trimming pared 1 base from V and 0 bases from J, leaving 11 bases between. CDR3 region: CASSLRQRTSGNTIYF. CDR3 DNA sequence: TGTGCCAGCAGCTTGAGACAGAGAACCTCTGGAAACACCATATATTTT.

This clone was counted only a few times. CDR3 sequence reads: CASSVWPGQITGELFF. In DNA form, the CDR3 reads TGTGCCAGCAGCGTATGGCCCGGACAAATAACCGGGGAGCTGTTTTTT. The V gene is TRBV9, the J gene TRBJ2-2, with D possibly being TRBD1 (5 bases). CDR1 and CDR2 from the germline V gene are SGDLS and YYNGEE. The CDR3 sequence is 16 residues long. The V end lost 1 base, the J end lost 5 bases, and 15 bases lay between the germline ends. Looking up the rest from reference TRBV9 and TRBJ2-2 gives the full variable domain: DSGVTQTPKHLITATGQRVTLRCSPRSGDLSVYWYQQSLDQGLQFLIQYYNGEERAKGNILERFSAQQFPDLHSELNLSSLELGDSALYFCASSVWPGQITGELFFGEGSRLTVL.

The table lists this clone with a few counts. The V gene is TRBV14, the J gene TRBJ2-7; TRBD2 agrees at 7 bases. From germline, CDR1 is SGHDN and CDR2 FVKESK. The junction had 1 base not matched to a gene; V was cut back by 1 base and J by 1 base. The CDR3 runs to 14 residues. CDR3 sequence reads: CASSQAGGSYEQYF. The CDR3 DNA reads as TGTGCCAGCAGCCAAGCGGGAGGATCCTACGAGCAGTACTTC.

The rearrangement links TRBV27 to TRBJ2-3, with unresolved D. CDR1 is MNHEY and CDR2 is SMNVEV in the germline V gene (reference sequence). The CDR3 has 15 amino acids. Trimming pared 3 bases from V and 1 base from J, leaving 11 bases between. Written as DNA, the CDR3 is TGTGCCAGCAGTTTTGCCCTAGGAGGCACAGATACGCAGTATTTT. Its protein is CASSFALGGTDTQYF.

The J gene is TRBJ2-3, the V gene TRBV7-3; D might be TRBD1 (6 bases). V shed 2 bases and J shed 1 base, with 10 bases lying between them. CDR3 length equals 15 residues. The V gene's germline CDR1 is SGHTA and CDR2 FQGTGA. Written as DNA, the CDR3 is TGTGCCAGCAGCTTATTGCGGACAGGCACAGATACGCAGTATTTT. Protein sequence: CASSLLRTGTDTQYF.

The chain is built from TRBV7-9 and TRBJ2-1; 10 bases align to TRBD2. Germline V lookup: CDR1 SEHNR, CDR2 FQNEAQ (reference sequence). The CDR3 is 15 amino acids. J was trimmed by 3 bases and V by 3 bases; bases with no gene match: 2. The CDR3, as DNA: TGTGCCAGCAGCTTCAGGACTAGCGGCTACAATGAGCAGTTCTTC. This codes for CASSFRTSGYNEQFF. The full variable domain, in which reference TRBV7-9 and TRBJ2-1 provide the parts outside the CDR3, is DTGVSQNPRHKITKRGQNVTFRCDPISEHNRLYWYRQTLGQGPEFLTYFQNEAQLEKSRLLSDRFSAERPKGSFSTLEIQRTEQGDSAMYLCASSFRTSGYNEQFFGPGTRLTVL.

The chain joins TRBV6-6 to TRBJ1-6, with a tentative D call TRBD1 (6 bases). The CDR3 has 16 residues. V dropped 5 bases and J dropped 0 bases, with 11 bases sitting between them. The V gene's germline CDR1 is MNHNY and CDR2 SVGAGI (reference sequence). The CDR3 protein is CASSQGQGSYNSPLHF. The CDR3 coding sequence is TGTGCCAGCAGTCAGGGGCAGGGCTCCTATAATTCACCCCTCCACTTT.

The J gene is TRBJ2-3, the V gene TRBV9; TRBD2 agrees at 13 bases. V gave up 2 bases and J gave up 5 bases; unmatched junction bases: 5. Germline CDR1 reads SGDLS; CDR2 reads YYNGEE. The CDR3 runs to 16 residues. The CDR3 nucleotides read TGTGCCAGCAGCGTCAGGACTAGCGGGAGCTTAGATACGCAGTATTTT. Its protein is CASSVRTSGSLDTQYF.

The gene calls are TRBV18 and TRBJ2-2, with a possible D match to TRBD2 (5 bases). V shed 1 base and J shed 0 bases, with 9 bases lying between them. Looked up from germline, CDR1 is KGHSH and CDR2 is LQKENI. The CDR3 consists of 16 residues. CDR3 residues: CASSPRPGTNTGELFF. CDR3 nucleotide sequence: TGTGCCAGCTCACCACGACCCGGGACGAACACCGGGGAGCTGTTTTTT.

This chain uses TRBV5-1 with TRBJ2-3; 12 bases match TRBD2. CDR1 and CDR2 (germline): SGHRS, YFSETQ. The CDR3 loop spans 15 amino acids. V lost 7 bases to trimming and J lost 0 bases; unmatched junction nucleotides: 3. This chain's CDR3 is CASAGTSGSTDTQYF. In DNA form, the CDR3 reads TGCGCCAGCGCCGGGACTAGCGGGAGCACAGATACGCAGTATTTT.